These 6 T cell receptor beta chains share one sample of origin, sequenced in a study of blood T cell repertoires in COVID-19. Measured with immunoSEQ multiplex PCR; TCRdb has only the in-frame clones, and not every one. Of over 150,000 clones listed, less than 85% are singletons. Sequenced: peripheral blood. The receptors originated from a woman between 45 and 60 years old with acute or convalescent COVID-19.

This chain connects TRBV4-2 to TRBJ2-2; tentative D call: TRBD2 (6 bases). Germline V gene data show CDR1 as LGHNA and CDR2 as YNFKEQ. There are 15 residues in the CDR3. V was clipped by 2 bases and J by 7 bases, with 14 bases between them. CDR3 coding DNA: TGTGCCAGCAGCCAAAAGACTAGAGAGAGCGGGGAGCTGTTTTTT. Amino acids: CASSQKTRESGELFF.

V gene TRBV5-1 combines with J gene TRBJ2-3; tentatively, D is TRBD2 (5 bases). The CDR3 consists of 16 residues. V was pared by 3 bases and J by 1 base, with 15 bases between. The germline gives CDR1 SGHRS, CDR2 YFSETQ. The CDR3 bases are TGCGCCAGCAGCTCGCTACCCACGGAGGGCACAGATACGCAGTATTTT. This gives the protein CASSSLPTEGTDTQYF.

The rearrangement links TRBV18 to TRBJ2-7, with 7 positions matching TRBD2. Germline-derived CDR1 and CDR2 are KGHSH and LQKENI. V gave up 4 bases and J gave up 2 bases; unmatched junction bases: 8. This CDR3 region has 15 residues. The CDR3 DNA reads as TGTGCCAGCTCACTTGTCGGGGAGGGGACCTACGAGCAGTACTTC. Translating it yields CASSLVGEGTYEQYF.

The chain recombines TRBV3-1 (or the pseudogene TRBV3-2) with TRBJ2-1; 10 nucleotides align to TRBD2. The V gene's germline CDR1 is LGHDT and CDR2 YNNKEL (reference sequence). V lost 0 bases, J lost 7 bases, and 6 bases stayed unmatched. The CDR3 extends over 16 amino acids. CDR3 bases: TGTGCCAGCAGCCAAGAGCAAGCGGGAGGGCTAAATGAGCAGTTCTTC. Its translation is CASSQEQAGGLNEQFF.

The CDR3 loop reads CASSSTGGQGDGYTF. The CDR3 bases are TGTGCCAGCAGCTCCACAGGCGGACAGGGAGATGGCTACACCTTC. The chain links TRBV7-2 to TRBJ1-2, with 8 nucleotides matching TRBD1. The CDR3 loop spans 15 amino acids. Germline V gene sequence: CDR1 SGHTA, CDR2 FQGNSA. After removal of 4 bases from V and 6 bases from J, the junction contained 10 bases not matched to a gene.

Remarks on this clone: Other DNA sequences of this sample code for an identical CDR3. The DNA of the CDR3 is TGTGCCAGCAGCCCAGGGGGGTACGAGCAGTACTTC. Translating gives CASSPGGYEQYF. The rearrangement joins TRBV14 to TRBJ2-7; D is perhaps TRBD1 (7 bases). CDR3 length equals 12 residues. Germline CDR1 SGHDN, CDR2 FVKESK. Between the trimmed V and J ends, which lost 4 bases and 4 bases, there was a span of 8 bases.